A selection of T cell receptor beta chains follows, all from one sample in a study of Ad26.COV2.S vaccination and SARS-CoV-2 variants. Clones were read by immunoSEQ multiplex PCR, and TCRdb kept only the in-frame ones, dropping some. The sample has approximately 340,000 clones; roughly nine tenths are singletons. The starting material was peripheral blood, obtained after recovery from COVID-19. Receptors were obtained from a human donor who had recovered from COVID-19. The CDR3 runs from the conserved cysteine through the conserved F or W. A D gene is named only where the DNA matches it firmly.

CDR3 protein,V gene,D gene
CATPRGRYFDEAFF,TRBV6-5,.
CASSPTYRDRATNEKLFF,TRBV7-9,.
CASSEDVGLLEKLFF,TRBV10-2,.
CASSFTLAGGPDTQYF,TRBV5-5,TRBD2
CASSLQTSGGAFLQYF,TRBV2,TRBD2
CATSFRDRGYTEAFF,TRBV15,TRBD1
CASSPRAGIYNSPLHF,TRBV9,.
CASSLAGTLILNYGYTF,TRBV5-1,.
CASSYVGDTQYF,TRBV6-5,.
CASSSYNEQFF,TRBV14,.
CASSEAGHEQYF,TRBV6-1,.
CASSSPGTGKGGNEKLFF,TRBV5-4,TRBD1
CASSLGWQGSYNEQFF,TRBV5-6,.
CASSFRGETQYF,TRBV7-7,.
CASSIRGQQPQHF,TRBV5-1,.
CAADRGLGQPQHF,TRBV19,.
CSTSTVGSGANVLTF,TRBV29-1,.
CAISESTAGTNEKLFF,TRBV10-3,.
CASSYNRYTEAFF,TRBV18,.
CASSLGVGQGKTEAFF,TRBV7-4,TRBD1
CASSDTRAVYNEQFF,TRBV2,.
CSVDKMDREASGGYTF,TRBV29-1,TRBD1
CASSRMNTEAFF,TRBV28,.
CASSLLAGYTF,TRBV5-6,.
CASSVGGQATYEQYF,TRBV9,.
CASSQGRAGVRTSTDTQYF,TRBV3-1/TRBV3-2,TRBD2
CASSLAGTGGEKLFF,TRBV5-6,TRBD1
CASSHRDREGTGELFF,TRBV4-1,TRBD1
CASRGGVRTGELFF,TRBV4-3,TRBD2
CATSSGQFREQYF,TRBV15,.
CASSPYQGTNSPLHF,TRBV7-9,.
CASSRVPGGGSPLHF,TRBV6-5,TRBD1
CASSEMGLNNEQFF,TRBV9,.
CASSEPGTQYF,TRBV2,.
CASSIAGTVHDGYTF,TRBV19,TRBD1
CASSLRAGLIITDTQYF,TRBV7-9,TRBD2
CASSYSWTGVSYEQYF,TRBV6-5,TRBD1
CASSGPGISDSPLHF,TRBV6-6,.
CASSLVPGRQGAITYEQYF,TRBV27,TRBD1
CASSSRGPASNEKLFF,TRBV13,.
CASSPTGHEQYF,TRBV3-1/TRBV3-2,.
CASSLASGVYNEQFF,TRBV7-9,TRBD2
CASSGTTNPGQASYEQYF,TRBV5-4,TRBD1
CASQTGTGGREQYF,TRBV7-2,TRBD1
CATRKLAGGPNEQFF,TRBV15,TRBD2
CASSLEIGIGELFF,TRBV5-1,.
CASSTQGKGTQYF,TRBV5-4,.
CASSLGSQGWTEAFF,TRBV7-2,.
CASSILAGGPGEQFF,TRBV2,TRBD2
CASSLLGQGATGELFF,TRBV7-9,TRBD1
CASSYFQGLKETQYF,TRBV6-2/TRBV6-3,.
CASSLVLSWELFF,TRBV11-2,.